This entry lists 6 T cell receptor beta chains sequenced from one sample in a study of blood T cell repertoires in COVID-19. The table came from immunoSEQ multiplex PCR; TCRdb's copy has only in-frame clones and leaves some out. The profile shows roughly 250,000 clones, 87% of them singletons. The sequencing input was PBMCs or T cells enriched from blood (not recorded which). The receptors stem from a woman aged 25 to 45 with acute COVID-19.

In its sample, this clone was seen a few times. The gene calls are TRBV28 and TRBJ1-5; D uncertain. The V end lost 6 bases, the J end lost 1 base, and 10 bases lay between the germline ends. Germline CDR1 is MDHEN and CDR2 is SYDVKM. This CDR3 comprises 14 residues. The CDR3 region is CASRSGRSNQPQHF. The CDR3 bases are TGTGCCAGCAGGTCTGGGCGCAGCAATCAGCCCCAGCATTTT.

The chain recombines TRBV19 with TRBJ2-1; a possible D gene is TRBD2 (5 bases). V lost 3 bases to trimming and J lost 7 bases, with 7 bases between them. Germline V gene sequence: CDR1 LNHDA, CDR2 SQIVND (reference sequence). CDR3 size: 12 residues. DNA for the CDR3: TGTGCCAGTAGTATGGAGCGGAATGAGCAGTTCTTC. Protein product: CASSMERNEQFF.

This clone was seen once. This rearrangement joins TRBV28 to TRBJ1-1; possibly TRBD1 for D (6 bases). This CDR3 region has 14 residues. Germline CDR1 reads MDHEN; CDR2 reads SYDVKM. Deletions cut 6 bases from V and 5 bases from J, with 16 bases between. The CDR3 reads CASRSGGQSTEAFF. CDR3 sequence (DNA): TGTGCCAGCAGGTCGGGGGGGCAAAGTACTGAAGCTTTCTTT. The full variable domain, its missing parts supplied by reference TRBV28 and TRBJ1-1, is DVKVTQSSRYLVKRTGEKVFLECVQDMDHENMFWYRQDPGLGLRLIYFSYDVKMKEKGDIPEGYSVSREKKERFSLILESASTNQTSMYLCASRSGGQSTEAFFGQGTRLTVV.

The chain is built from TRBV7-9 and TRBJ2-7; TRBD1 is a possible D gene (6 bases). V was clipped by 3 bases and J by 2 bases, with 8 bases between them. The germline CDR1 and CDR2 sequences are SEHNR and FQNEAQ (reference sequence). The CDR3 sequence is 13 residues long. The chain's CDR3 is CASSLDSAYEQYF. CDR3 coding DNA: TGTGCCAGCAGCTTGGACAGCGCCTACGAGCAGTACTTC.

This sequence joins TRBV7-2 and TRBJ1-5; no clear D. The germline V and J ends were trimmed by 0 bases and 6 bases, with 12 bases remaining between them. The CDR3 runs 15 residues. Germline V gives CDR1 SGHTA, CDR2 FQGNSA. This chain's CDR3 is CASSLALGSSQPQHF. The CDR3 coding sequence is TGTGCCAGCAGCTTAGCGCTAGGTAGCTCTCAGCCCCAGCATTTT.

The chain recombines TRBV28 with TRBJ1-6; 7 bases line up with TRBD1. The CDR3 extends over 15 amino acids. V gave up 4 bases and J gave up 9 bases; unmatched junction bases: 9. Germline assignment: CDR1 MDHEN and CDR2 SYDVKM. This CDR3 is CASSSFDREVSPLHF. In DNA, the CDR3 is TGTGCCAGCAGTTCCTTCGACAGGGAGGTTTCACCCCTCCACTTT.